This entry is about one T cell receptor beta chain. Its antigen is unidentified. The method was immunoSEQ multiplex PCR; TCRdb's version includes in-frame clones alone and lacks a portion of them. This sample yields 45,000 to 60,000 clones, of which more than 75% are seen a single time; 3% to 4% belongs to the top ten. V lost 6 bases, J lost 0 bases, and 11 bases lay in between. Germline V gene sequence: CDR1 MNHNS, CDR2 SASEGT. This CDR3 is 15 amino acids long. This entry is derived from a study of chemoradiotherapy in HPV16-positive cancers. Notes on the study in general: In HPV16-positive patients, HPV-responsive T-cell expansion tracked better recurrence-free survival.

The rearrangement joins TRBV6-1 to TRBJ1-4, with a weak D call TRBD1 (6 bases). The source is a human donor with HPV-associated anogenital cancer. The material sequenced was blood, taken from a patient who underwent chemoradiotherapy. CDR3 sequence: CASSAQGPTNEKLFF. CDR3 in DNA: TGTGCCAGCAGCGCACAGGGACCAACTAATGAAAAACTGTTTTTT.